Below, 14 T cell receptor beta chains from the same sample are listed, as sequenced in a study of T cell repertoires in cytomegalovirus infection. TCRdb processed the reads anew with MiXCR; each CDR3 protein has one entry. The data show under 250,000 distinct CDR3 sequences, 9% to 15% seen once. Sequenced sample: PBMCs. Receptors were obtained from a human donor in good health (CMV status not recorded). Some clones in this sample may be carry-over from other donors' samples.

The V call is TRBV19, the J call TRBJ2-2; D remains ambiguous. V lost 1 base and J lost 4, with 4 bases in between. Germline CDR1 and CDR2: LNHDA and SQIVND (reference sequence). The CDR3 has 13 residues. The CDR3 is CASSIGVTGELFF. CDR3 coding DNA: TGTGCCAGTAGTATAGGCGTCACCGGGGAGCTGTTTTTT.

This clonotype was observed many times. This sequence joins TRBV29-1 and TRBJ2-7; no firm D call. CDR1 is SQVTM and CDR2 is ANQGSEA in the germline V gene. This CDR3 spans 12 amino acids. V lost 6 bases and J 3 bases, leaving 12 bases between the germline ends. The CDR3 DNA reads TGCAGCGTAGTGTTTTCGGGCTACGAGCAGTACTTC. Protein sequence: CSVVFSGYEQYF.

This clonotype was seen many times. This rearrangement joins TRBV7-9 to TRBJ1-4; 8 bases line up with TRBD1. Trimming took 4 bases from V and 8 from J; bases not matched to a gene: 6. This CDR3 region has 14 residues. The V gene's germline CDR1 is SEHNR and CDR2 FQNEAQ (reference sequence). The DNA of the CDR3 is TGTGCCAGCAGCTCCGGGACAGGCTCCGAAAAACTGTTTTTT. Translating it yields CASSSGTGSEKLFF.

This clonotype was recorded at least ten times. CDR3 DNA sequence: TGTGCCAGTAGTATAACGGCCTCTGGAAACACCATATATTTT. Protein sequence: CASSITASGNTIYF. The chain has TRBV19 and TRBJ1-3; D unclear. V lost 2 bases, J lost 0 bases, and 5 bases lay in between. Germline-derived CDR1 and CDR2 are LNHDA and SQIVND (reference sequence). This CDR3 region has 14 residues.

Ten or more counts support this clonotype. V is TRBV7-2 and J is TRBJ2-3; 11 nucleotides align to TRBD2. Trimming at V came to 0 bases and at J to 2 bases, leaving 7 bases not matched to a gene. This CDR3 spans 18 amino acids. Germline V CDR1 and CDR2: SGHTA, FQGNSA. This CDR3 is CASSLARLAGGDTDTQYF. The DNA for the CDR3 is TGTGCCAGCAGCTTAGCCCGCCTAGCGGGAGGTGACACAGATACGCAGTATTTT.

This clonotype was observed a handful of times. This chain joins TRBV29-1 and TRBJ1-2, with a tentative D call TRBD1 (6 bases). V was cut by 3 bases and J by 8 bases, with 13 bases left in between. The CDR3 extends over 12 amino acids. Germline lookup yields CDR1 SQVTM and CDR2 ANQGSEA. CDR3 protein: CSVDTGAGGYTF. CDR3 DNA: TGCAGCGTTGACACGGGGGCGGGAGGCTACACCTTC.

This clonotype was counted ten times or more. The chain has TRBV7-3 and TRBJ1-1; possibly TRBD1 for D (5 bases). The V end was cut by 0 bases, the J end by 7 bases, with 12 bases between. The CDR3 length is 14 residues. Germline CDR1 and CDR2: SGHTA and FQGTGA. The CDR3 DNA follows: TGTGCCAGCAGCTTAACGAAACAGGCCGATGAAGCTTTCTTT. Translation: CASSLTKQADEAFF. Full variable domain (missing parts from reference TRBV7-3 and TRBJ1-1): GAGVSQTPSNKVTEKGKYVELRCDPISGHTALYWYRQSLGQGPEFLIYFQGTGAADDSGLPNDRFFAVRPEGSVSTLKIQRTERGDSAVYLCASSLTKQADEAFFGQGTRLTVV.

The chain joins TRBV25-1 to TRBJ1-2; 8 bases match TRBD1. This CDR3 spans 17 amino acids. The ends lost 1 base at V and 2 bases at J; junction bases unmatched: 9. Germline V CDR1 and CDR2: MGHDK, SYGVNS. CDR3 nucleotides: TGTGCCAGCAGTGAATTTAGGACAGGGAATGCGAACTATGGCTACACCTTC. Translating gives CASSEFRTGNANYGYTF.

The CDR3 DNA reads TGCGCCAGCAGCGACGGACAGGGAGGAGGCACTGAAGCTTTCTTT. Translation: CASSDGQGGGTEAFF. This chain uses TRBV5-1 with TRBJ1-1; 8 bases are shared with TRBD1. The CDR3 is 15 amino acids. Germline loops: CDR1 SGHRS, CDR2 YFSETQ. Losses at the gene ends were 4 bases for V and 4 bases for J; bases not matched to a gene: 9.

This clonotype was counted only a few times. CDR3 region: CASRSWGYQPQHF. CDR3 bases: TGTGCCAGCAGGTCTTGGGGATATCAGCCCCAGCATTTT. This rearrangement joins TRBV28 to TRBJ1-5; no clear D gene. V was shortened by 6 bases and J by 5 bases, with 11 bases between the two germline ends. Germline CDR1 reads MDHEN; CDR2 reads SYDVKM. The CDR3 has 13 amino acids.

This clonotype was detected ten times or more. The rearrangement joins TRBV7-9 to TRBJ2-1; D is uncertain. The CDR3 length is 11 residues. Germline loops: CDR1 SEHNR, CDR2 FQNEAQ (reference sequence). The ends were cut back, 2 bases at V and 5 bases at J, with 1 base in the middle. Here the CDR3 DNA reads TGTGCCAGCAGCTTAAACAATGAGCAGTTCTTC. This gives the protein CASSLNNEQFF.

This chain links TRBV29-1 with TRBJ1-2; TRBD1 agrees at 12 bases. This CDR3 region has 14 residues. The germline V gene encodes CDR1 SQVTM and CDR2 ANQGSEA. V gave up 8 bases and J gave up 4 bases; unmatched junction bases: 8. CDR3 residues: CSSGQGAKAYGYTF. The CDR3 DNA follows: TGCAGCTCGGGACAGGGGGCGAAGGCCTATGGCTACACCTTC.

This clonotype was detected ten times or more. A much larger clonotype is one base distant, so this may be a read error. The chain recombines TRBV12-3 or TRBV12-4 with TRBJ1-5, with no clear D. The CDR3 totals 12 residues. Trimming stripped 6 bases from V and 0 bases from J, with 3 bases between. CDR3 sequence reads: CASRSSNQPQHF. DNA of the CDR3: TGTGCCAGCAGGTCTAGCAATCAGCCCCAGCATTTT.

This clonotype was picked up many times. This chain links TRBV27 with TRBJ2-3; D uncertain. The CDR3 is 14 amino acids. V was cut by 4 bases and J by 0 bases, with 8 bases left in between. Germline CDR1 reads MNHEY; CDR2 reads SMNVEV (reference sequence). The CDR3 loop reads CASSWTLSTDTQYF. In DNA form, the CDR3 reads TGTGCCAGCAGTTGGACCCTTAGCACAGATACGCAGTATTTT.